These T cell receptor beta chains were read from a single sample in a study of CD8 T cells in Susac syndrome. One entry per CDR3 protein, called by TCRdb with MiXCR from the immunoSEQ multiplex PCR reads. The table includes approximately 110,000 distinct CDR3 sequences, around 94% detected once. What was sequenced was CD4+ T cells from PBMCs. These receptors were obtained from a human donor in good health. Both conserved end residues are trimmed from each CDR3. Fields, in order: J gene, V gene, CDR3 protein.

J: TRBJ1-1; V: TRBV10-2; CDR3: ASSTRASGAF
J: TRBJ2-7; V: TRBV12-3/TRBV12-4; CDR3: ASSPTPGQGSYEQY
J: TRBJ2-2; V: TRBV12-5; CDR3: ASGSSFQGPGELF
J: TRBJ1-1; V: TRBV6-5; CDR3: ASRSSGGPYTEAF
J: TRBJ2-7; V: TRBV7-9; CDR3: ASTEQGDSYEQY
J: TRBJ2-4; V: TRBV5-6; CDR3: ASSLSGRAMNIQY
J: TRBJ1-4; V: TRBV6-5; CDR3: ASSYDVNEKLF
J: TRBJ2-7; V: TRBV7-2; CDR3: ASSRLIYEQY
J: TRBJ2-1; V: TRBV7-9; CDR3: ASCATSGSRSGEQF
J: TRBJ1-2; V: TRBV29-1; CDR3: SVEPYRGLGYT
J: TRBJ2-5; V: TRBV20-1; CDR3: SGRIGETQY
J: TRBJ1-2; V: TRBV20-1; CDR3: SARASGTYGYT
J: TRBJ2-5; V: TRBV5-5; CDR3: ASSWDRSSLAQY
J: TRBJ1-1; V: TRBV7-2; CDR3: ASSLAVGQGSTEAF
J: TRBJ1-4; V: TRBV29-1; CDR3: SVLDRTTNEKLF
J: TRBJ1-1; V: TRBV5-1; CDR3: ASSLVKGDTEAF
J: TRBJ2-7; V: TRBV2; CDR3: ASSEDLMNYEQY
J: TRBJ2-2; V: TRBV28; CDR3: ASTRWTSNTGELF
J: TRBJ1-5; V: TRBV19; CDR3: ASSIEGQGSQPQH
J: TRBJ2-2; V: TRBV6-2/TRBV6-3; CDR3: ASALANTGELF
J: TRBJ2-7; V: TRBV6-2/TRBV6-3; CDR3: ASSYGPMREELHEQY
J: TRBJ1-1; V: TRBV29-1; CDR3: SVETQSTEAF
J: TRBJ1-2; V: TRBV6-7; CDR3: ASSYCGTGCGYT
J: TRBJ2-1; V: TRBV3-1; CDR3: ASSQRLAGAYNEQF
J: TRBJ2-1; V: TRBV30; CDR3: AWSGLTSGEQF
J: TRBJ2-3; V: TRBV19; CDR3: ASSTGYSTDTQY
J: TRBJ1-1; V: TRBV4-3; CDR3: ASSQTQGGGTEAF
J: TRBJ2-5; V: TRBV5-1; CDR3: ASSLNGIETQY
J: TRBJ2-5; V: TRBV20-1; CDR3: SAPAYATQY
J: TRBJ1-1; V: TRBV25-1; CDR3: ASSDDRGPEAF
J: TRBJ2-5; V: TRBV5-1; CDR3: ASSPEVETQY
J: TRBJ1-1; V: TRBV5-6; CDR3: ASSLGRGQVNTEAF